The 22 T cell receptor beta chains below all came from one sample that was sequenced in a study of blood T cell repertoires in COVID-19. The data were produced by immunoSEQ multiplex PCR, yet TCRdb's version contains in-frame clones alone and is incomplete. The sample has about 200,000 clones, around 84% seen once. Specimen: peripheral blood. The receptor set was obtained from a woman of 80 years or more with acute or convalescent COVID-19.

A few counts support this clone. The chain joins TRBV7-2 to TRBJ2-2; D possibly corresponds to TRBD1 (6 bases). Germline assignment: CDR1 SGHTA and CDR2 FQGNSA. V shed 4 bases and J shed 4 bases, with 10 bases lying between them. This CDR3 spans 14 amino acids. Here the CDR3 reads CASSSQGITGELFF. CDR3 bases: TGTGCCAGCAGCTCACAGGGTATCACCGGGGAGCTGTTTTTT.

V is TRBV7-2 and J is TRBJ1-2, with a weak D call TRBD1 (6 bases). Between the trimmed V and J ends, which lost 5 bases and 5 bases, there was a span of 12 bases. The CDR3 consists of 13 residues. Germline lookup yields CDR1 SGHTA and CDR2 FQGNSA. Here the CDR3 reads CASSTGQFYGYTF. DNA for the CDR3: TGTGCCAGCAGCACCGGACAGTTTTATGGCTACACCTTC. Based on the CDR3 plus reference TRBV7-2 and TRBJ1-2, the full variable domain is GAGVSQSPSNKVTEKGKDVELRCDPISGHTALYWYRQSLGQGLEFLIYFQGNSAPDKSGLPSDRFSAERTGGSVSTLTIQRTQQEDSAVYLCASSTGQFYGYTFGSGTRLTVV.

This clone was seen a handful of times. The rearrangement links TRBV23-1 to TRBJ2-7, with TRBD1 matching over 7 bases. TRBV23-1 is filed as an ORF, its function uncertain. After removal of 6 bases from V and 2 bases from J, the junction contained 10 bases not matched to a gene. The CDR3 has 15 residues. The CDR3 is CASRPTGTATYEQYF. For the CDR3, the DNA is TGCGCCAGCAGACCTACCGGGACAGCCACCTACGAGCAGTACTTC.

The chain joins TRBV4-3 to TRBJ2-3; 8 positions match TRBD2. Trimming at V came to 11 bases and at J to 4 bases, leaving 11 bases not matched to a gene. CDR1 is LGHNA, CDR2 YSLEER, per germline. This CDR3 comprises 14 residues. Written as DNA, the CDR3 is TGCGCCTCTAAAGCGGGGGACGTTGCAGATACGCAGTATTTT. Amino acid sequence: CASKAGDVADTQYF.

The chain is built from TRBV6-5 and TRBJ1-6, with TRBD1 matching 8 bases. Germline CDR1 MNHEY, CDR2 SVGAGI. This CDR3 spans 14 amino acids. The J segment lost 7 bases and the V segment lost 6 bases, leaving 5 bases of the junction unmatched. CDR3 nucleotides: TGTGCCAGCAGCCTCGGACAGGGCAATTCACCCCTCCACTTT. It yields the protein CASSLGQGNSPLHF.

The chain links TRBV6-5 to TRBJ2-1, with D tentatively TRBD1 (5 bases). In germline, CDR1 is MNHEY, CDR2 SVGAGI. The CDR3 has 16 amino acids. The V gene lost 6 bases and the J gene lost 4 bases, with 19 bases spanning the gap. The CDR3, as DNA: TGTGCCAGCAGCTACAGTACCCAGGGTCATTACAATGAGCAGTTCTTC. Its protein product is CASSYSTQGHYNEQFF.

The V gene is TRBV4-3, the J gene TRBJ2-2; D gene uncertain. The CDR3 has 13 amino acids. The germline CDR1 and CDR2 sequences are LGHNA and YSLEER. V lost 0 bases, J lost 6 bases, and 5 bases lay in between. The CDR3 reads CASSQDSPGELFF. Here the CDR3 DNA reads TGCGCCAGCAGCCAAGATTCTCCCGGGGAGCTGTTTTTT.

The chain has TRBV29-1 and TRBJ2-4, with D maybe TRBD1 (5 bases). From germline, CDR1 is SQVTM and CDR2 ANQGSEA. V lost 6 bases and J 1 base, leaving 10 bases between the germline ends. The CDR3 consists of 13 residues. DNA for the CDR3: TGCAGCGTCGTGCCAGGGGCCAAAAACATTCAGTACTTC. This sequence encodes CSVVPGAKNIQYF.

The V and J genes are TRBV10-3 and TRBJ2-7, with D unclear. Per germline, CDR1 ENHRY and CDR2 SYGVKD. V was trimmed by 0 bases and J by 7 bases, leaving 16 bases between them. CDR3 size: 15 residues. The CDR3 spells CAISESPPASGEQYF. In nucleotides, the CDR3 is TGTGCCATCAGTGAGTCACCCCCAGCCTCCGGGGAGCAGTACTTC.

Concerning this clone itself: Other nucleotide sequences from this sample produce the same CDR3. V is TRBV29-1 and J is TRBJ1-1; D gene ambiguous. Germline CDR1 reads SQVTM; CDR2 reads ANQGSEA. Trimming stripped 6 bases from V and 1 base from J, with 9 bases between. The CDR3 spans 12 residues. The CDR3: CSVARGNTEAFF. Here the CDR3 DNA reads TGCAGCGTCGCTCGGGGGAACACTGAAGCTTTCTTT.

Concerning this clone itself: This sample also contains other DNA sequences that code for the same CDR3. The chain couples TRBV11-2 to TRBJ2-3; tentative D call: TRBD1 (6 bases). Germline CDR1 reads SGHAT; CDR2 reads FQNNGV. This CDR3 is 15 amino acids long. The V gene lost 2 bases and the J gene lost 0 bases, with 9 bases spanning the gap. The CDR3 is CASSLTGHSTDTQYF. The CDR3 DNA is TGTGCCAGCAGCTTAACAGGGCATAGCACAGATACGCAGTATTTT. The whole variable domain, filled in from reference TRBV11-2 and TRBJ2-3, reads EAGVAQSPRYKIIEKRQSVAFWCNPISGHATLYWYQQILGQGPKLLIQFQNNGVVDDSQLPKDRFSAERLKGVDSTLKIQPAKLEDSAVYLCASSLTGHSTDTQYFGPGTRLTVL.

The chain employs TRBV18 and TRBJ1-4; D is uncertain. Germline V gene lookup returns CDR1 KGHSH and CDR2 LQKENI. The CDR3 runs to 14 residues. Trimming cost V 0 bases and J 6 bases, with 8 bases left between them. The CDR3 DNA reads TGTGCCAGCTCACCACCTACAGCCTATGAAAAACTGTTTTTT. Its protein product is CASSPPTAYEKLFF.

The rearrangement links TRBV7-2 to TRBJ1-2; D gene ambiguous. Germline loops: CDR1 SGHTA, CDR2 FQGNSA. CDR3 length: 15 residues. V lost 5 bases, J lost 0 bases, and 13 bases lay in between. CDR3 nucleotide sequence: TGTGCCAGCAGCCCAGACCGACAAACTAACTATGGCTACACCTTC. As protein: CASSPDRQTNYGYTF.

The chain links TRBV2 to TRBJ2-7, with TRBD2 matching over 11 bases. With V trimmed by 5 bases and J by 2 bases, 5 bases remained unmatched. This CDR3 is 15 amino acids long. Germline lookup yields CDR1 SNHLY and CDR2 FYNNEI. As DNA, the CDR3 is TGTGCCAGCAGTTTAGCGGGAGGGCCTACCTACGAGCAGTACTTC. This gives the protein CASSLAGGPTYEQYF.

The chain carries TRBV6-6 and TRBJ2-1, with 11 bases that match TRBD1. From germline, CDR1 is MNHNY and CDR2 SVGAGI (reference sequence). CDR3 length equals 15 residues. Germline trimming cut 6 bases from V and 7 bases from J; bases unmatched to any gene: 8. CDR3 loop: CASRGGQGAKNEQFF. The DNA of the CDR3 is TGTGCCAGCAGGGGCGGACAGGGGGCTAAGAATGAGCAGTTCTTC.

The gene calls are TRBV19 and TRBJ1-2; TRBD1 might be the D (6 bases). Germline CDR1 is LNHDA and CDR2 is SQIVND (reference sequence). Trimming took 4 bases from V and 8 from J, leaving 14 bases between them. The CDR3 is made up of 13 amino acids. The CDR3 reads CASSRSGGRGYTF. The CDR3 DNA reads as TGTGCCAGTAGTAGGAGCGGGGGCCGCGGCTACACCTTC.

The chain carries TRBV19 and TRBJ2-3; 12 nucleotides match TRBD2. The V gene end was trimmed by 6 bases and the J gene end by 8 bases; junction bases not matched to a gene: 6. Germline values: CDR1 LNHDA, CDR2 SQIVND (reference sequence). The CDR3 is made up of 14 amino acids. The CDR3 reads CASSQTSGRSTQYF. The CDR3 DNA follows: TGTGCCAGTAGCCAGACTAGCGGGAGAAGTACGCAGTATTTT. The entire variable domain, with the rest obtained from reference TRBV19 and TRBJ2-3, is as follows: DGGITQSPKYLFRKEGQNVTLSCEQNLNHDAMYWYRQDPGQGLRLIYYSQIVNDFQKGDIAEGYSVSREKKESFPLTVTSAQKNPTAFYLCASSQTSGRSTQYFGPGTRLTVL.

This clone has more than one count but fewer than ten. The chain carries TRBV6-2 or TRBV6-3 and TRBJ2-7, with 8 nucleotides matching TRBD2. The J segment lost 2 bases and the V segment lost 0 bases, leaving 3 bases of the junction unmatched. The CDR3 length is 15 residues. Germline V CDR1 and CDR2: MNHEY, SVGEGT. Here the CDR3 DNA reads TGTGCCAGCAGTTACTCCCGACTAGCGACCTACGAGCAGTACTTC. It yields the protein CASSYSRLATYEQYF.

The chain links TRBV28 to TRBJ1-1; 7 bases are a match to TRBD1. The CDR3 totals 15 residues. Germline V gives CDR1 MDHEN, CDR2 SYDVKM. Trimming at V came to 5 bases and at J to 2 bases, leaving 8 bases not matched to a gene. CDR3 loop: CASSLGGGPNTEAFF. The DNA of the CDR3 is TGTGCCAGCAGTCTAGGGGGCGGCCCCAACACTGAAGCTTTCTTT.

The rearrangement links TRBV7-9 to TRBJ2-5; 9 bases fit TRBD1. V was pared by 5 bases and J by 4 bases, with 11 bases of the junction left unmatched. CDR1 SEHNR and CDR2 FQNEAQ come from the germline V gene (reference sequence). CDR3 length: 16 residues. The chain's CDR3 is CASSPPPGQGGETQYF. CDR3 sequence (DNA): TGTGCCAGCAGCCCCCCCCCGGGACAGGGAGGAGAGACCCAGTACTTC. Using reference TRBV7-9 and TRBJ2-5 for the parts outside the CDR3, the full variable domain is DTGVSQNPRHKITKRGQNVTFRCDPISEHNRLYWYRQTLGQGPEFLTYFQNEAQLEKSRLLSDRFSAERPKGSFSTLEIQRTEQGDSAMYLCASSPPPGQGGETQYFGPGTRLLVL.

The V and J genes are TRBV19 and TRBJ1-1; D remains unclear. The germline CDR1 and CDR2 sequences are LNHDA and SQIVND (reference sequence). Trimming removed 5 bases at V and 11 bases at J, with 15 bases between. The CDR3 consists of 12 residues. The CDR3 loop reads CASSVGEVWAFF. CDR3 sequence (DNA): TGTGCCAGTAGTGTCGGCGAGGTGTGGGCTTTCTTT.

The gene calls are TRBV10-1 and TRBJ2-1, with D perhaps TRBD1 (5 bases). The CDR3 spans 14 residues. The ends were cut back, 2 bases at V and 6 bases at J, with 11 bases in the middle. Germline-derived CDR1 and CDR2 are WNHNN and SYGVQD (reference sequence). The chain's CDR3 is CASSEDLRGNEQFF. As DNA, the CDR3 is TGCGCCAGCAGTGAGGATCTTAGGGGCAATGAGCAGTTCTTC.